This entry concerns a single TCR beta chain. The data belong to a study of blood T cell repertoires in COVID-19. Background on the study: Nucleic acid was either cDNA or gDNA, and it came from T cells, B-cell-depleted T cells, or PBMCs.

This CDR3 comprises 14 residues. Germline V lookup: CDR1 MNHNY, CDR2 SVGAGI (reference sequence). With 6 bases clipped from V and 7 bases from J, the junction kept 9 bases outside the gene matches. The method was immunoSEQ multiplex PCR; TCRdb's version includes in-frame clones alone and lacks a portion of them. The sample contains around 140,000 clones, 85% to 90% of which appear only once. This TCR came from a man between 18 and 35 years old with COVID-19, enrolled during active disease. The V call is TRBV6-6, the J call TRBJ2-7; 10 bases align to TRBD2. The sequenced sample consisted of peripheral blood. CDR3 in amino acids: CASRDGVAGGEQYF. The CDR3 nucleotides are TGTGCCAGCAGGGATGGAGTAGCGGGAGGTGAGCAGTACTTC.